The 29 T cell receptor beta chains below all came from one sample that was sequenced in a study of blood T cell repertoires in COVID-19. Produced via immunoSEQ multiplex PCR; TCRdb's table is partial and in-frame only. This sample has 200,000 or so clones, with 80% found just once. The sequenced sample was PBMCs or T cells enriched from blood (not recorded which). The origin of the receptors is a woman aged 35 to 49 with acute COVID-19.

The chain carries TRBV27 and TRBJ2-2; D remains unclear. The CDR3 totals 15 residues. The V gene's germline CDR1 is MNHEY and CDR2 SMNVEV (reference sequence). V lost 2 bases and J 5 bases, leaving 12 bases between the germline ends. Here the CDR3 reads CASSLNTPRTGELFF. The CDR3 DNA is TGTGCCAGCAGTTTAAACACCCCCCGAACCGGGGAGCTGTTTTTT.

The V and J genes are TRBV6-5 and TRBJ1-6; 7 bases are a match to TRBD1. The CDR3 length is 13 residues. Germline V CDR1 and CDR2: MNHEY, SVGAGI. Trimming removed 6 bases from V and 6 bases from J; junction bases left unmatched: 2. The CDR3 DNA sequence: TGTGCCAGCAGAGGGACAGCTAATTCACCCCTCCACTTT. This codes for CASRGTANSPLHF.

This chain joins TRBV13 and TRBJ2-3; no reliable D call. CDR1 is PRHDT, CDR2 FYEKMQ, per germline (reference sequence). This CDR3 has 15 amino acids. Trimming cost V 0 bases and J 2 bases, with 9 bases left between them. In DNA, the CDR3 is TGTGCCAGCAGCTTAGGAGCCGCCACCACAGATACGCAGTATTTT. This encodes CASSLGAATTDTQYF.

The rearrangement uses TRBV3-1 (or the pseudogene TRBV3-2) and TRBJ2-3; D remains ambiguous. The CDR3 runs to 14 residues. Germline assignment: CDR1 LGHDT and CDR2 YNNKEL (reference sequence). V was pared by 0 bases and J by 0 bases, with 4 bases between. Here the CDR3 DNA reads TGTGCCAGCAGCCAAGATCATAGCACAGATACGCAGTATTTT. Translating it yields CASSQDHSTDTQYF.

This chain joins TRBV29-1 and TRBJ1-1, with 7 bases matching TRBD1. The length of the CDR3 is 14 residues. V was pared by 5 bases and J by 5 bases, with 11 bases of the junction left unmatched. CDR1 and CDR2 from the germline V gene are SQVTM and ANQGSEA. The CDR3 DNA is TGCAGCGTTTGGACAGGCCCCCGGGGGACTGAAGCTTTCTTT. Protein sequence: CSVWTGPRGTEAFF.

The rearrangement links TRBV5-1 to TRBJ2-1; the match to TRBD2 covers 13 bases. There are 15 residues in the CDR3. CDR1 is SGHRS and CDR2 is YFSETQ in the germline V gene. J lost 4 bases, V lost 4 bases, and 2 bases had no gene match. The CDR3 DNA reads TGCGCCAGCAGCGAACTAGCGGGAGGGTACAATGAGCAGTTCTTC. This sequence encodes CASSELAGGYNEQFF.

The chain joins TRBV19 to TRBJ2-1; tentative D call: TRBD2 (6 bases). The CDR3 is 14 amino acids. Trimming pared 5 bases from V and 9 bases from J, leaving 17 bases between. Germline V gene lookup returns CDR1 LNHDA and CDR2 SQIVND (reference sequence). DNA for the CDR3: TGTGCCAGTAGTCGATCTGGTGTGGGGGGTGAGCAGTTCTTC. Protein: CASSRSGVGGEQFF.

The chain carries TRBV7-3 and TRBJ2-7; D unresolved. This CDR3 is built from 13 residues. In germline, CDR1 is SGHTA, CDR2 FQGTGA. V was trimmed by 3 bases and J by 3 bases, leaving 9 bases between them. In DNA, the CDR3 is TGTGCCAGCAGCTTCACCCCAGGCTACGAGCAGTACTTC. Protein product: CASSFTPGYEQYF.

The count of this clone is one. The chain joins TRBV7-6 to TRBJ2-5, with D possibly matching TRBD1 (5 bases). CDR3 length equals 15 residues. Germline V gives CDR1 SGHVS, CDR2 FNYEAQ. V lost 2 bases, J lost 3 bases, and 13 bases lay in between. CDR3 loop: CASSLMHRKEETQYF. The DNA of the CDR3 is TGTGCCAGCAGCTTAATGCACAGGAAAGAAGAGACCCAGTACTTC.

The CDR3 DNA reads as TGTGCCAGCAGTAGACAGGGAGGCTATCAGCCCCAGCATTTT. Translated, it gives CASSRQGGYQPQHF. The chain is built from TRBV6-5 and TRBJ1-5; TRBD1 agrees at 7 bases. CDR1 and CDR2 (germline): MNHEY, SVGAGI. J lost 5 bases, V lost 5 bases, and 6 bases had no gene match. CDR3 length: 14 residues.

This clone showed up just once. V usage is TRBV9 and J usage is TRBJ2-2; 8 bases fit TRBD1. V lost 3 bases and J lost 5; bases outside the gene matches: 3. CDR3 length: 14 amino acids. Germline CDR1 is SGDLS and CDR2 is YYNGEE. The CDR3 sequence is CASSATGVTGELFF. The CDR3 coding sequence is TGTGCCAGCAGCGCGACAGGGGTTACCGGGGAGCTGTTTTTT.

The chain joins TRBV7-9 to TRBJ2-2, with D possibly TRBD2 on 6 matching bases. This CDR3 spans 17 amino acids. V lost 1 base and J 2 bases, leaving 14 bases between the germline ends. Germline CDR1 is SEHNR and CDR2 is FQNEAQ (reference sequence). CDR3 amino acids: CASSLGWRGRNTGELFF. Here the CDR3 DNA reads TGTGCCAGCAGCTTAGGATGGCGGGGACGTAACACCGGGGAGCTGTTTTTT.

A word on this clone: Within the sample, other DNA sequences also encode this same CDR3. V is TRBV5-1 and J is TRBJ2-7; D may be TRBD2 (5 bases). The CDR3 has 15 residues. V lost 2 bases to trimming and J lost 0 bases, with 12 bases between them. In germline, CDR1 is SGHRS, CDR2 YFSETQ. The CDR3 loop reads CASSLGPGSSYEQYF. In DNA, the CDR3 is TGCGCCAGCAGCTTAGGCCCGGGAAGCTCCTACGAGCAGTACTTC.

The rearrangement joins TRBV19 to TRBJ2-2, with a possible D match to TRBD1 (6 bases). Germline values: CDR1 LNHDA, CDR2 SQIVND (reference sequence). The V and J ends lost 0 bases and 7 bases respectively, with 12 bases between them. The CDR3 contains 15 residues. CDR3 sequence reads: CASSIEHRAGGELFF. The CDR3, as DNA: TGTGCCAGTAGTATAGAGCACAGGGCGGGCGGGGAGCTGTTTTTT. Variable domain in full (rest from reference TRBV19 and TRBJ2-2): DGGITQSPKYLFRKEGQNVTLSCEQNLNHDAMYWYRQDPGQGLRLIYYSQIVNDFQKGDIAEGYSVSREKKESFPLTVTSAQKNPTAFYLCASSIEHRAGGELFFGEGSRLTVL.

CDR3 loop: CASSFSGTSGSYEQYF. CDR3 nucleotides: TGTGCCAGCAGTTTTTCCGGGACTAGCGGCAGCTACGAGCAGTACTTC. The chain carries TRBV6-2 or TRBV6-3 and TRBJ2-7; 11 positions agree with TRBD2. The V and J ends lost 4 bases and 3 bases, in that order; junction bases with no gene match: 8. Germline CDR1 reads MNHEY; CDR2 reads SVGEGT. The length of the CDR3 is 16 residues.

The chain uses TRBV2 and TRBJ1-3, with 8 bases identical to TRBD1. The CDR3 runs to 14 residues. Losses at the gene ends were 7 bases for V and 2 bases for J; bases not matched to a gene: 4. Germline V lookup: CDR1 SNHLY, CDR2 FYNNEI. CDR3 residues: CASKDREAGNTIYF. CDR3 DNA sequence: TGTGCCAGCAAGGACAGGGAAGCTGGAAACACCATATATTTT.

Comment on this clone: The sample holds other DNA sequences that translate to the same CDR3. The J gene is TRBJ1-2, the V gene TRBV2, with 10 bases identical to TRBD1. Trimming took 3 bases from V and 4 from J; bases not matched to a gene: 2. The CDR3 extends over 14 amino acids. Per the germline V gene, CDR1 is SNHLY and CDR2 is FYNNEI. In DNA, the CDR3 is TGTGCCAGCAGTGAGTGGGACAGGGGCTATGGCTACACCTTC. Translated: CASSEWDRGYGYTF.

CDR3 loop: CASSPSGGASKTQYF. As DNA, the CDR3 is TGCGCCAGCAGCCCGTCCGGGGGGGCTTCGAAGACCCAGTACTTC. The V gene is TRBV4-1, the J gene TRBJ2-5; 8 bases match TRBD2. The V gene's germline CDR1 is MGHRA and CDR2 YSYEKL. This CDR3 comprises 15 residues. After removal of 4 bases from V and 6 bases from J, the junction contained 10 bases not matched to a gene.

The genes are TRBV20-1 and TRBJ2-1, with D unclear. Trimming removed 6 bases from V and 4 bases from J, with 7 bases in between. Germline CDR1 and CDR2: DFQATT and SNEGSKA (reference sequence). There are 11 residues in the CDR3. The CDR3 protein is CSARKYNEQFF. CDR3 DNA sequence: TGCAGTGCCCGTAAATACAATGAGCAGTTCTTC.

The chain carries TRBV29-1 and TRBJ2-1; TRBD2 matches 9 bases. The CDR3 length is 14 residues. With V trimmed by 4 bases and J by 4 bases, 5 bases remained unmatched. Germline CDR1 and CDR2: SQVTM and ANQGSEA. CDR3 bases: TGCAGCGTTGGAGGCGGGGGGGGATACAATGAGCAGTTCTTC. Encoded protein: CSVGGGGGYNEQFF.

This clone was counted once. The CDR3 region is CASSHPGGAGYEQYF. CDR3 sequence (DNA): TGTGCCAGCAGCCACCCGGGGGGGGCTGGCTACGAGCAGTACTTC. The gene calls are TRBV5-4 and TRBJ2-7, with TRBD2 matching 8 bases. CDR1 is SGHNT and CDR2 is YYREEE in the germline V gene (reference sequence). The trim removed 4 bases at V and 3 bases at J, leaving 9 bases unmatched. The CDR3 runs 15 residues.

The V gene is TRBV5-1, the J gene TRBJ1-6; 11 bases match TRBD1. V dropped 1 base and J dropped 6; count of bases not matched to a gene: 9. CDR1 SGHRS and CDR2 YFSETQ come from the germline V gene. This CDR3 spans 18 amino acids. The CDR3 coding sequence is TGCGCCAGCAGCTTGCCTCACCGGGACAGGGGGTCTAATTCACCCCTCCACTTT. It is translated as CASSLPHRDRGSNSPLHF.

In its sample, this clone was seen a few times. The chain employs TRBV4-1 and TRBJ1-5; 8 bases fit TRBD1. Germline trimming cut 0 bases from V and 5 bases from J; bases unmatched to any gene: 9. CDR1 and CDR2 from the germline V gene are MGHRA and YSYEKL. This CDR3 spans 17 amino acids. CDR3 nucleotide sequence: TGCGCCAGCAGCCAAGACCCAGGGACAGGTTTATATCAGCCCCAGCATTTT. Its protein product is CASSQDPGTGLYQPQHF.

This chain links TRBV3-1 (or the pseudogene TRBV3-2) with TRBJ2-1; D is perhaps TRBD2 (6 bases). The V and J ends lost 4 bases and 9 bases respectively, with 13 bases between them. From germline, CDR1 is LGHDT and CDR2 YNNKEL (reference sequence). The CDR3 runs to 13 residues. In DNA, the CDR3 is TGTGCCAGCAGCCGGACCCGGGGAGGTGAGCAGTTCTTC. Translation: CASSRTRGGEQFF.

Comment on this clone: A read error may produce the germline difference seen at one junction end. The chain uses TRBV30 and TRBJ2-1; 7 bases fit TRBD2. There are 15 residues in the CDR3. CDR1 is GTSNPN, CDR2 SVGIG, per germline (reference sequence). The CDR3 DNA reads TGTACCTGGAGTGTACTGGGAGGGCAGAAGAATGAGCAGTTCTTC. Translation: CTWSVLGGQKNEQFF.

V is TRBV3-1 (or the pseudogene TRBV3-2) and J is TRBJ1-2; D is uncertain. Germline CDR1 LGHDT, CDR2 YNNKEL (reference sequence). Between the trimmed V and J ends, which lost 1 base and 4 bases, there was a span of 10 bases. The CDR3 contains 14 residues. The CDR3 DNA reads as TGTGCCAGCAGCCAAGCCTCTTCGAGCTATGGCTACACCTTC. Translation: CASSQASSSYGYTF.

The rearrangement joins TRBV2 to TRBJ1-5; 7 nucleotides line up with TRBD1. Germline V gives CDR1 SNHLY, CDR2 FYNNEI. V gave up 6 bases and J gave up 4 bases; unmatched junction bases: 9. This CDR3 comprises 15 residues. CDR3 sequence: CASRPGPGGNQPQHF. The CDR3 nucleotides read TGTGCCAGCAGGCCGGGGCCAGGGGGAAATCAGCCCCAGCATTTT.

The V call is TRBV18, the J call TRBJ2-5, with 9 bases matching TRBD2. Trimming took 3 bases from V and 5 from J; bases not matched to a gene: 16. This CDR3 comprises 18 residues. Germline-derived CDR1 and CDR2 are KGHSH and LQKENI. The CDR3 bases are TGTGCCAGCTCACCTAGGCCAGCCAGCGGGGGGCAGGCGGAGACCCAGTACTTC. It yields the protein CASSPRPASGGQAETQYF. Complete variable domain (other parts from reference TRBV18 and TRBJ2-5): NAGVMQNPRHLVRRRGQEARLRCSPMKGHSHVYWYRQLPEEGLKFMVYLQKENIIDESGMPKERFSAEFPKEGPSILRIQQVVRGDSAAYFCASSPRPASGGQAETQYFGPGTRLLVL.

DNA for the CDR3: TGTGCCAGCAGCTTATCGATCGGGACAGGAGGCGCCGGGGAGCTGTTTTTT. Translation gives CASSLSIGTGGAGELFF. The chain combines TRBV11-3 with TRBJ2-2; 8 nucleotides match TRBD1. The V segment lost 2 bases and the J segment 6 bases; nucleotides outside the gene matches: 11. CDR1 SGHNT and CDR2 YENEEA come from the germline V gene. The length of the CDR3 is 17 residues.